The 30 T cell receptor beta chains in this list originate from one sample, sequenced in a study of T cell repertoires in cytomegalovirus infection. MiXCR, run by TCRdb on the reads, gives a single entry per CDR3 protein. This sample has 750,000 to 950,000 distinct CDR3 sequences, with about 27% found just once. These TCRs are of unknown antigen specificity. The sequenced sample was cultured CD8+ T cells from PBMCs, obtained from culture after CMV antigen stimulation. Every receptor here comes from a human donor in good health (CMV status not recorded). Some clones in this sample may be carry-over from other donors' samples.

Only a few counts were recorded for this clonotype. This chain connects TRBV19 to TRBJ1-5; possibly TRBD1 for D (6 bases). V was cut by 4 bases and J by 7 bases, with 17 bases left in between. The CDR3 is 15 residues long. Germline values: CDR1 LNHDA, CDR2 SQIVND (reference sequence). CDR3 loop: CASSTKGHEYQPQHF. Here the CDR3 DNA reads TGTGCCAGTAGTACGAAGGGACACGAATACCAGCCCCAGCATTTT. Full variable domain (remainder filled in from reference TRBV19 and TRBJ1-5): DGGITQSPKYLFRKEGQNVTLSCEQNLNHDAMYWYRQDPGQGLRLIYYSQIVNDFQKGDIAEGYSVSREKKESFPLTVTSAQKNPTAFYLCASSTKGHEYQPQHFGDGTRLSIL.

This clonotype was observed a handful of times. The chain is built from TRBV6-5 and TRBJ1-1; no clear D gene. Between the trimmed V and J ends, which lost 0 bases and 1 base, there was a span of 9 bases. Looked up from germline, CDR1 is MNHEY and CDR2 is SVGAGI. The CDR3 loop spans 15 amino acids. The CDR3, as DNA: TGTGCCAGCAGTTACTCGTCTCCGGAGAACACTGAAGCTTTCTTT. Protein: CASSYSSPENTEAFF.

This clonotype was counted at least ten times. The chain carries TRBV6-1 and TRBJ1-2, with D hard to call. The CDR3 totals 11 residues. CDR1 is MNHNS, CDR2 SASEGT, per germline. V lost 5 bases and J lost 9, with 10 bases in between. CDR3 protein: CASSQDLSYTF. The CDR3 DNA sequence: TGTGCCAGCAGTCAGGACCTGAGCTACACCTTC.

This clonotype was observed a handful of times. The V and J genes are TRBV7-6 and TRBJ1-4; D unclear. CDR1 and CDR2 (germline): SGHVS, FNYEAQ. This CDR3 has 17 residues. Trimming took 5 bases from V and 0 from J, leaving 16 bases between them. CDR3 residues: CASSENSAPATNEKLFF. The CDR3 nucleotides read TGTGCCAGCAGCGAAAACAGCGCCCCAGCAACTAATGAAAAACTGTTTTTT.

The rearrangement joins TRBV19 to TRBJ2-3, with D uncertain. V was cut by 1 base and J by 2 bases, with 7 bases left in between. The V gene's germline CDR1 is LNHDA and CDR2 SQIVND (reference sequence). CDR3 length: 14 amino acids. The CDR3 spells CASSIVPLTDTQYF. The CDR3 nucleotides read TGTGCCAGTAGTATAGTTCCTCTCACAGATACGCAGTATTTT. The full variable domain, completed using reference TRBV19 and TRBJ2-3, is DGGITQSPKYLFRKEGQNVTLSCEQNLNHDAMYWYRQDPGQGLRLIYYSQIVNDFQKGDIAEGYSVSREKKESFPLTVTSAQKNPTAFYLCASSIVPLTDTQYFGPGTRLTVL.

This clonotype has a handful of counts. The CDR3 sequence: CSAREPGQGVYNEQFF. The DNA for the CDR3 is TGCAGTGCTAGAGAACCGGGACAGGGAGTTTACAATGAGCAGTTCTTC. The rearrangement links TRBV20-1 to TRBJ2-1; 9 nucleotides line up with TRBD1. This CDR3 has 16 amino acids. Germline trimming cut 0 bases from V and 4 bases from J; bases unmatched to any gene: 7. Germline assignment: CDR1 DFQATT and CDR2 SNEGSKA (reference sequence).

This clonotype was seen repeatedly, ten times or more. This chain uses TRBV6-5 with TRBJ1-1; no firm D call. Germline CDR1 and CDR2: MNHEY and SVGAGI. V gave up 4 bases and J gave up 1 base, with 10 bases separating them. The CDR3 has 14 amino acids. The CDR3 here is CASSWTGSNTEAFF. DNA of the CDR3: TGTGCCAGCAGTTGGACGGGGTCGAACACTGAAGCTTTCTTT.

The chain combines TRBV7-9 with TRBJ1-1; the D is unclear. Trimming left V 6 bases short and J 0 bases short, with 8 bases between. The CDR3 extends over 13 amino acids. Germline V gene lookup returns CDR1 SEHNR and CDR2 FQNEAQ (reference sequence). The CDR3 sequence is CASRAGVNTEAFF. Written as DNA, the CDR3 is TGTGCCAGCAGAGCGGGTGTGAACACTGAAGCTTTCTTT.

In nucleotides, the CDR3 is TGTGCCAGCAGTTGGCTTAACACAGATACGCAGTATTTT. Protein: CASSWLNTDTQYF. The V call is TRBV12-3 or TRBV12-4, the J call TRBJ2-3; D is unclear. The V gene lost 4 bases and the J gene lost 2 bases, with 7 bases spanning the gap. CDR3 length: 13 amino acids.

V and J are TRBV19 and TRBJ2-1; D gene ambiguous. The germline V gene has CDR1 LNHDA and CDR2 SQIVND (reference sequence). Trimming cost V 6 bases and J 1 base, with 16 bases left between them. The CDR3 is 16 residues long. The CDR3, as DNA: TGTGCCAGTAGGGGATCGTTCGGTTGGTCCTACAATGAGCAGTTCTTC. This codes for CASRGSFGWSYNEQFF.

The chain joins TRBV27 to TRBJ2-2; D is possibly TRBD1 (6 bases). Trimming took off 7 bases at V and 6 bases at J, with 15 bases between the two ends. The CDR3 runs 14 residues. CDR1 is MNHEY, CDR2 SMNVEV, per germline (reference sequence). This chain's CDR3 is CASTTIGGAGELFF. The CDR3 bases are TGTGCCAGCACCACCATTGGGGGCGCCGGGGAGCTGTTTTTT.

The rearrangement links TRBV12-3 or TRBV12-4 to TRBJ2-5; weak D call: TRBD1 (5 bases). V lost 5 bases to trimming and J lost 2 bases, with 9 bases between them. The length of the CDR3 is 13 residues. The CDR3 protein is CASSPHRQETQYF. The CDR3 DNA sequence: TGTGCCAGCAGTCCCCACAGGCAAGAGACCCAGTACTTC.

This sequence joins TRBV12-3 or TRBV12-4 and TRBJ2-7; D tentatively reads TRBD1 or TRBD2 (5 bases each). Trimming stripped 5 bases from V and 5 bases from J, with 16 bases between. The CDR3 length is 14 residues. This chain's CDR3 is CASSPGTLLHEQYF. In nucleotides, the CDR3 is TGTGCCAGCAGTCCCGGGACCTTGCTTCACGAGCAGTACTTC.

The chain couples TRBV20-1 to TRBJ2-1, with TRBD2 matching over 8 bases. Losses at the gene ends were 0 bases for V and 1 base for J; bases not matched to a gene: 5. Looked up from germline, CDR1 is DFQATT and CDR2 is SNEGSKA (reference sequence). This CDR3 spans 16 amino acids. The CDR3 loop reads CSARDSGGESYNEQFF. The CDR3 bases are TGCAGTGCTAGAGATTCCGGGGGGGAGTCCTACAATGAGCAGTTCTTC.

The chain links TRBV6-2 or TRBV6-3 to TRBJ2-1; the match to TRBD1 covers 8 bases. V dropped 2 bases and J dropped 6; count of bases not matched to a gene: 12. CDR1 and CDR2 (germline): MNHEY, SVGEGT. This CDR3 contains 17 residues. CDR3 loop: CASSYGTQGAYGNEQFF. CDR3 DNA: TGTGCCAGCAGTTACGGGACCCAGGGGGCTTATGGCAATGAGCAGTTCTTC.

The V call is TRBV9, the J call TRBJ1-1; the D is unclear. This CDR3 contains 15 residues. CDR1 SGDLS and CDR2 YYNGEE come from the germline V gene. The germline V and J ends were trimmed by 4 bases and 0 bases, with 13 bases remaining between them. The CDR3 bases are TGTGCCAGCAGCTCCGGAATAGACATGAACACTGAAGCTTTCTTT. Protein product: CASSSGIDMNTEAFF. Looking up the rest from reference TRBV9 and TRBJ1-1 gives the full variable domain: DSGVTQTPKHLITATGQRVTLRCSPRSGDLSVYWYQQSLDQGLQFLIQYYNGEERAKGNILERFSAQQFPDLHSELNLSSLELGDSALYFCASSSGIDMNTEAFFGQGTRLTVV.

As DNA, the CDR3 is TGTGCCAGTAGTGCGCACTTGGGGCAGTTCTTC. Its protein is CASSAHLGQFF. The chain joins TRBV19 to TRBJ2-1; the D is unclear. Trimming left V 5 bases short and J 12 bases short, with 11 bases between. The CDR3 contains 11 residues. Germline V gene lookup returns CDR1 LNHDA and CDR2 SQIVND (reference sequence).

The chain employs TRBV11-2 and TRBJ2-1; 8 bases align to TRBD2. Unmatched junction bases numbered 15, after V lost 0 bases and J lost 5 bases. This CDR3 is built from 19 residues. Germline loops: CDR1 SGHAT, CDR2 FQNNGV. CDR3 in amino acids: CASSLDAPFLAGHDNEQFF. The CDR3 nucleotides read TGTGCCAGCAGCTTAGATGCCCCTTTTCTAGCGGGCCATGACAATGAGCAGTTCTTC.

Only a few counts were recorded for this clonotype. The rearrangement uses TRBV20-1 and TRBJ1-5; 7 bases are a match to TRBD1. Per the germline V gene, CDR1 is DFQATT and CDR2 is SNEGSKA (reference sequence). The CDR3 has 17 residues. V trimming: 0 bases; J trimming: 0 bases; junction bases outside the gene matches: 8. In DNA, the CDR3 is TGCAGTGCTAGAGATGAACAGGGGACCTTTAGCAATCAGCCCCAGCATTTT. Translation gives CSARDEQGTFSNQPQHF.

This clonotype was recorded a few times. The rearrangement uses TRBV12-3 or TRBV12-4 and TRBJ2-4; the D is unclear. The CDR3 spans 12 residues. The V gene lost 3 bases and the J gene lost 14 bases, with 14 bases spanning the gap. CDR3 sequence: CASSFGRNSKYF. Here the CDR3 DNA reads TGTGCCAGCAGTTTCGGGCGGAATAGCAAGTACTTC.

The chain has TRBV27 and TRBJ1-6, with D unclear. Trimming pared 5 bases from V and 8 bases from J, leaving 7 bases between. This CDR3 spans 12 amino acids. From germline, CDR1 is MNHEY and CDR2 SMNVEV (reference sequence). The CDR3 loop reads CASSPKYSPLHF. CDR3 in DNA: TGTGCCAGCAGTCCCAAATATTCACCCCTCCACTTT.

This clonotype occurred once. This chain connects TRBV7-2 to TRBJ1-1; tentative D call: TRBD1 (6 bases). CDR1 and CDR2 (germline): SGHTA, FQGNSA. This CDR3 contains 14 residues. Trimming stripped 3 bases from V and 1 base from J, with 9 bases between. The CDR3 DNA sequence: TGTGCCAGCAGCTTTCGGGGGCAGAACACTGAAGCTTTCTTT. Its translation: CASSFRGQNTEAFF. The complete variable domain, with remaining parts taken from reference TRBV7-2 and TRBJ1-1, reads GAGVSQSPSNKVTEKGKDVELRCDPISGHTALYWYRQSLGQGLEFLIYFQGNSAPDKSGLPSDRFSAERTGGSVSTLTIQRTQQEDSAVYLCASSFRGQNTEAFFGQGTRLTVV.

As DNA, the CDR3 is TGTGCCAGCAGTTCGACACCGATGTATGGCTACACCTTC. It encodes CASSSTPMYGYTF. The V call is TRBV7-9, the J call TRBJ1-2, with unresolved D. CDR1 SEHNR and CDR2 FQNEAQ come from the germline V gene (reference sequence). Trimming removed 6 bases from V and 5 bases from J, with 13 bases in between. The CDR3 spans 13 residues.

The rearrangement uses TRBV27 and TRBJ2-7, with 12 positions matching TRBD2. The V gene's germline CDR1 is MNHEY and CDR2 SMNVEV (reference sequence). The V and J ends lost 6 bases and 6 bases, in that order; junction bases with no gene match: 6. The CDR3 is made up of 14 amino acids. DNA for the CDR3: TGTGCCAGCAGATCTAGCGGGGGGGCACCCGAGCAGTACTTC. Amino acid sequence: CASRSSGGAPEQYF.

This chain connects TRBV7-9 to TRBJ2-2; possible D gene TRBD1, 6 bases. This CDR3 contains 17 residues. V was trimmed by 5 bases and J by 2 bases, leaving 18 bases between them. Germline V gene sequence: CDR1 SEHNR, CDR2 FQNEAQ (reference sequence). This CDR3 is CASSLNGAGANTGELFF. For the CDR3, the DNA is TGTGCCAGCAGCCTTAATGGGGCAGGGGCCAACACCGGGGAGCTGTTTTTT.

The V and J genes are TRBV28 and TRBJ2-7; 12 bases match TRBD2. In germline, CDR1 is MDHEN, CDR2 SYDVKM. V lost 6 bases and J lost 0; bases outside the gene matches: 3. The CDR3 covers 15 residues. CDR3 loop: CASSTSGGPSYEQYV. The CDR3 DNA reads as TGTGCCAGCAGCACTAGCGGGGGGCCCTCCTACGAGCAGTACGTC.

This clonotype was counted only a few times. The V call is TRBV6-5, the J call TRBJ2-1; a weak D match, TRBD1 (6 bases). Germline V gene data show CDR1 as MNHEY and CDR2 as SVGAGI. V was pared by 0 bases and J by 10 bases, with 10 bases between. This CDR3 has 13 residues. DNA of the CDR3: TGTGCCAGCAGTTACTCTTTAGGGGGAGAGCAGTTCTTC. This translates into CASSYSLGGEQFF.

The V call is TRBV11-3, the J call TRBJ2-1; 11 bases fit TRBD2. CDR3 size: 15 residues. The V segment lost 5 bases and the J segment 6 bases; nucleotides outside the gene matches: 6. The germline gives CDR1 SGHNT, CDR2 YENEEA. The CDR3 nucleotides are TGTGCCAGCAGCCCACTAGCGGGGGAGGGCAATGAGCAGTTCTTC. Protein product: CASSPLAGEGNEQFF.

The chain recombines TRBV14 with TRBJ2-7, with a tentative D call TRBD2 (6 bases). Germline CDR1 reads SGHDN; CDR2 reads FVKESK. The V and J ends lost 4 bases and 4 bases respectively, with 14 bases between them. CDR3 length: 14 residues. In nucleotides, the CDR3 is TGTGCCAGCAGCCCATATAACAGCGGGTACGAGCAGTACGTC. It translates to CASSPYNSGYEQYV.

The chain is built from TRBV20-1 and TRBJ2-7; either TRBD1 or TRBD2 may supply D (5 bases each). Trimming took off 0 bases at V and 0 bases at J, with 15 bases between the two ends. Germline V gene lookup returns CDR1 DFQATT and CDR2 SNEGSKA (reference sequence). The length of the CDR3 is 16 residues. CDR3 DNA: TGCAGTGCTAGAGATGTGGGACCAAGGGTCTCCTACGAGCAGTACTTC. It specifies CSARDVGPRVSYEQYF.